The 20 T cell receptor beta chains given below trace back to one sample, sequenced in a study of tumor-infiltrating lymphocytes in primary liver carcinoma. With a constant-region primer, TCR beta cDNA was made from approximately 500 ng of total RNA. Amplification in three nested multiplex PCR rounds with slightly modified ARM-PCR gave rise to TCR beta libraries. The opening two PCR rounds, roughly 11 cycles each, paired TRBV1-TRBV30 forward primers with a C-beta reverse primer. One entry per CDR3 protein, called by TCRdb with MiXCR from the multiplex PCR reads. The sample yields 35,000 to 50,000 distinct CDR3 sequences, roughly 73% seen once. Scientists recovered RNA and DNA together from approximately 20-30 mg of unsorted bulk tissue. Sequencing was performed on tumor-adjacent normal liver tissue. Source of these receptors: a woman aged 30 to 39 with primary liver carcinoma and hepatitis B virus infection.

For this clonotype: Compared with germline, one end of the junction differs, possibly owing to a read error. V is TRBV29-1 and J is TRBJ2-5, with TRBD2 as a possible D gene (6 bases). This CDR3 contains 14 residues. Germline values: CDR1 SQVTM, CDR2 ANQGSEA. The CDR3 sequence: CSVALSGTGETQYF. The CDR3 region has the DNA TGCAGCGTTGCCCTCTCCGGGACGGGAGAGACCCAGTATTTC.

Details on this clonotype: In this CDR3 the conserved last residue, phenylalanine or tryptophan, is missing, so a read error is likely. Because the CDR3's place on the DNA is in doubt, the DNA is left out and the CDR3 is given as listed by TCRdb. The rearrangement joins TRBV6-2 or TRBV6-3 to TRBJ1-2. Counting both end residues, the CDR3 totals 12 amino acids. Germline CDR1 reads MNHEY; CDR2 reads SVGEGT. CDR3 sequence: CASSPTGVTGTL.

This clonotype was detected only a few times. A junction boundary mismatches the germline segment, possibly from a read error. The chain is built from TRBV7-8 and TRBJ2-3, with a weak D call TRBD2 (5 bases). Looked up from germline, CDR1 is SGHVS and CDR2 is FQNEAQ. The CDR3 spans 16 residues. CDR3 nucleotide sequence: TGTGCAAGCAGCTTAGGAGCGGAAGGACCTGGTGATACGCAGTATTTT. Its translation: CASSLGAEGPGDTQYF. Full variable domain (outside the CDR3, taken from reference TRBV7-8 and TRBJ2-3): GAGVSQSPRYKVAKRGQDVALRCDPISGHVSLFWYQQALGQGPEFLTYFQNEAQLDKSGLPSDRFFAERPEGSVSTLKIQRTQQEDSAVYLCASSLGAEGPGDTQYFGPGTRLTVL.

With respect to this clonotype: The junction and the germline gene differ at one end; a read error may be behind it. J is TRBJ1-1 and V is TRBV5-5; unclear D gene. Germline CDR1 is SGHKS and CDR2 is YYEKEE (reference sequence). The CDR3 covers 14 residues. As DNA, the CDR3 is TGTGCTAGCAGCTGGGTGTTCGGCAGTCCTGAAGCTTTCTTT. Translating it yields CASSWVFGSPEAFF.

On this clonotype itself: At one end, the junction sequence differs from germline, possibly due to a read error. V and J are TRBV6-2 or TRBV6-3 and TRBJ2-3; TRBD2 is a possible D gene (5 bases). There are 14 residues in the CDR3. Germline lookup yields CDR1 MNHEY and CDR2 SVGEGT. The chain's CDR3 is CDSSYVAWTDTQYF. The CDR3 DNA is TGTGACAGCAGTTACGTAGCGTGGACAGATACGCAGTATTTT.

CDR3 sequence reads: CANSAPRGLAIYEQYF. In DNA form, the CDR3 reads TGTGCCAACAGTGCCCCCCGGGGCCTCGCCATCTACGAGCAGTACTTC. The V call is TRBV7-8, the J call TRBJ2-7; D is perhaps TRBD1 or TRBD2 (5 bases each). CDR3 length: 16 amino acids. The germline gives CDR1 SGHVS, CDR2 FQNEAQ. V was trimmed by 10 bases and J by 3 bases, leaving 25 bases between them.

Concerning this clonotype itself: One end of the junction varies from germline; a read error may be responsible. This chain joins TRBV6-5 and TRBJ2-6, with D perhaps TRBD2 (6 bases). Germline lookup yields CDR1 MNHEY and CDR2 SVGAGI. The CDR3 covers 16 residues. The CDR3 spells CASGYSGDSGANVLTF. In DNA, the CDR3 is TGTGCCAGCGGTTACTCGGGAGACTCTGGGGCCAACGTCCTGACTTTC.

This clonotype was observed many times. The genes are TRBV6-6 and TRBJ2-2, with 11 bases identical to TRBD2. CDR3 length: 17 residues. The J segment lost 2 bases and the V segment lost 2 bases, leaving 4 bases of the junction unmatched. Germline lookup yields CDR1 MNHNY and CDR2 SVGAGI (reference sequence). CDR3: CASSYASGRTNTGELFF. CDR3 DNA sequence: TGTGCCAGCAGTTACGCTAGCGGGAGGACAAACACCGGGGAGCTGTTTTTT.

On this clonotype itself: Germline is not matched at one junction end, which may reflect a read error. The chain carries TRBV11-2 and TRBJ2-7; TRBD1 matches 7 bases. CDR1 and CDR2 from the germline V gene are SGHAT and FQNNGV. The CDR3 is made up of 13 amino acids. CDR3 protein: CTSTVDRTYEQYF. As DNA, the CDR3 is TGTACCAGCACAGTGGACAGGACCTACGAGCAGTACTTC.

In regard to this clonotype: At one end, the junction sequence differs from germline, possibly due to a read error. CDR3 nucleotide sequence: TGTGCCTGCAGTTTGGGACAGGGGTTTCGTTCACCCCTCCATTTT. Its translation: CACSLGQGFRSPLHF. The chain couples TRBV6-5 to TRBJ1-6; TRBD1 aligns across 10 bases. CDR1 is MNHEY and CDR2 is SVGAGI in the germline V gene. The CDR3 totals 15 residues.

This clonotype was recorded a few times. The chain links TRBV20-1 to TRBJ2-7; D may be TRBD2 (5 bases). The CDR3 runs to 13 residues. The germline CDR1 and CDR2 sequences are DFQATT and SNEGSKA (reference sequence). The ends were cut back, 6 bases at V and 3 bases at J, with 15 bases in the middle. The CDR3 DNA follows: TGCAGTGCCCGTGGAAAAGCGGACTACGAGCAGTACTTC. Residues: CSARGKADYEQYF.

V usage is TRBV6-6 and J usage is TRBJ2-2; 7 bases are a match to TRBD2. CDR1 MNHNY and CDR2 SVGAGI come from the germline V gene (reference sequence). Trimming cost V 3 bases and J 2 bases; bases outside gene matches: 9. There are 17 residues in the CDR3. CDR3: CASSYAIGRTNTGELFF. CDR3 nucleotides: TGTGCCAGCAGTTATGCTATCGGGAGGACAAACACCGGGGAGCTGTTTTTT.

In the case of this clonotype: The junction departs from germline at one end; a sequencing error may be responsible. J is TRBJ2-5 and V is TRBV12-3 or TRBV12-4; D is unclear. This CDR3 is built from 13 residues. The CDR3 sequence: CATSSWSIETQYF. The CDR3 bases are TGTGCCACGAGTAGCTGGAGTATCGAGACCCAGTATTTC.

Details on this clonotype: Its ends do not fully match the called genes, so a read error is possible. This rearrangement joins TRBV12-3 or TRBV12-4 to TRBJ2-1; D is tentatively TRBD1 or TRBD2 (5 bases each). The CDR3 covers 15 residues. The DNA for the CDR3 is TGTGCCGGCAGCCTGTCCGGGACCAGCGGATTTGAGCAGTTCTTC. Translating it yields CAGSLSGTSGFEQFF.

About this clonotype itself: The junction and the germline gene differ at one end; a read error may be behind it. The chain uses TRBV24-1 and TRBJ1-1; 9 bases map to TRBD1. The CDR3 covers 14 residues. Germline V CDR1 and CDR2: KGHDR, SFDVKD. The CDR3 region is CTTSSGTGSTEAIF. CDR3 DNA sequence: TGTACCACCAGTTCCGGGACAGGGAGCACTGAAGCTATCTTT.

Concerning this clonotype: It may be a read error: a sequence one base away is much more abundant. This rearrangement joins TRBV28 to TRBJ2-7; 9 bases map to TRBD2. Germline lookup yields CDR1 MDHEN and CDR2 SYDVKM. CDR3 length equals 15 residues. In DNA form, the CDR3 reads TGTGCCAGCAGTTGGTCGGCGGGAGGGACGCGCGAGCAGCACTTC. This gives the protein CASSWSAGGTREQHF.

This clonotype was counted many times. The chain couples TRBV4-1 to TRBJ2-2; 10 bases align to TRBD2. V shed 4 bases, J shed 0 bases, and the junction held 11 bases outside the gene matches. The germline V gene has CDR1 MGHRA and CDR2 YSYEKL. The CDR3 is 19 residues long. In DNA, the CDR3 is TGCGCCAGCAGCCCTGGGGTAGCGGGAGGCCAAGCGAACACCGGGGAGCTGTTTTTT. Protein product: CASSPGVAGGQANTGELFF.

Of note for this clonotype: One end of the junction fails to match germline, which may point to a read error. The CDR3 nucleotides read TGCGCCAGCAGCCAAGGGACTAGCGGGAGGCCAGAGATCCAGTACTTC. Amino acids: CASSQGTSGRPEIQYF. This chain uses TRBV4-3 with TRBJ2-5; 14 bases are shared with TRBD2. The germline V gene encodes CDR1 LGHNA and CDR2 YSLEER. This CDR3 contains 16 residues.

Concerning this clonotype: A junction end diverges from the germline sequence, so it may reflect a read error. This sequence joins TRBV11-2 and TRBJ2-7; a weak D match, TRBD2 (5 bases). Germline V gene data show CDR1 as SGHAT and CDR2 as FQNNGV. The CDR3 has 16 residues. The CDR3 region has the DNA TGTGCCAGCAGCTTCGGAGGTAGAGCCTTAGGGCGCGAGCGGTACTTC. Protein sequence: CASSFGGRALGRERYF.

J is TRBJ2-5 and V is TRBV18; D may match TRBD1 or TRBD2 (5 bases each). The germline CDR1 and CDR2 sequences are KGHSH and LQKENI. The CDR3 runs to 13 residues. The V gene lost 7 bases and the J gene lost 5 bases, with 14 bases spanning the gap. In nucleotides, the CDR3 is TGTGCCAGCTTACCTTCCGAGGGGGAGACCCAGTACTTC. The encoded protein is CASLPSEGETQYF.